This T cell receptor beta chain comes out of a study of long-term antiretroviral therapy in people with HIV. The CDR3 length is 14 residues. Per germline, CDR1 SGHRS and CDR2 YFSETQ. Trimming removed 0 bases at V and 9 bases at J, with 16 bases between. The libraries were made with immunoSEQ v3.0 at survey level. Libraries were prepared by immunoSEQ multiplex PCR; TCRdb keeps only in-frame clonotypes and omits some of them. This table has around 15,000 clones, 85% to 90% appearing once. This clone was detected only once. The specimen comprised unsorted PBMCs, sampled 6.9 years after starting antiretroviral therapy. The TCR comes from a man aged 50 to 59 with HIV. The chain has TRBV5-1 and TRBJ2-7; TRBD1 might be the D (6 bases). CDR3 loop: CASSLAVDSSAQYF. The CDR3 DNA is TGCGCCAGCAGCTTGGCCGTGGACAGTTCAGCGCAGTACTTC.